The following is a T cell receptor beta chain sequence with its context. A few counts support this clone. Its antigen is still unknown. No much larger clone is present one base from it, and per-base qualities are unavailable. The time point label corresponds to: about 28 days (+/-7) after the second vaccine dose. AZD1222 recipients with second doses at about 4 weeks or about 12 weeks were pooled, because spike-specific TCR depth and breadth did not differ between schedules. Vaccinee samples were obtained from the UK trials COV001 and COV002, which included a single-blind randomized controlled phase 2/3 trial of AZD1222 (ChAdOx1 nCoV-19) in healthy adults. For TCRbeta chain sequencing, PBMC samples from trial participants were taken at day 0 and at day 28 after the second dose. These data come from a study of T cell responses to AZD1222 COVID-19 vaccine (dated by TCRdb to about 2021). As for the study more broadly: A total of just over 230 trial participants underwent TCR sequencing, of whom 207 received two doses of AZD1222 and around 26 received two doses of the MenACWY control vaccine. Enrollment into the trials was organized by age into subgroups of 18-55, 56-69 and 70-plus years, and those subgroups contained approximately 150, 30 and 60 TCR-sequenced participants, respectively. The paper as a whole reports these results and caveats: In the small 56-69-year group, the increase in depth fell short of significance, most likely because of low power. Nearly half of unique spike-specific TCRs reportedly recognized epitopes outside regions mutated in the B.1.351 and B.1.1.7 variants. Vaccine-associated CD4 TCRs spanned the whole spike protein, with dominant responses in regions 160-218 and 743-854. Conclusions about previously exposed vaccinees are limited, since just 6 or 7 AZD1222 recipients were seropositive for SARS-CoV-2 at baseline. After two AZD1222 doses, both the breadth and the depth of spike-specific TCRs were significantly higher than at day 0 and than in MenACWY recipients. Participants were mostly white British and included more females than males, and it was suggested by the authors that clonal diversity may have been underestimated. Because no samples from the day 14 peak response were available, repertoires could be characterized only after the peak T cell response.

The CDR3 regions of human TCRbeta chains were subjected to immunosequencing. In the paper's pipeline: Repertoire TCRs were checked for matches against a reference library of SARS-CoV-2-specific TCRs that had been generated using the MIRA antigen-specificity platform. Breadth was defined as the fraction of unique TCRs that were SARS-CoV-2-associated, and depth was defined as the fraction of total T cells that were SARS-CoV-2-associated. Using the MIRA data, each spike-specific TCR was assigned both to the spike region to which the TCR was reactive and to a CD4 or CD8 class. Log10-transformed breadth and depth values were compared by one-way ANOVA with Sidak's multiple comparisons tests. Imported from immuneACCESS, the table was reduced by TCRdb to in-frame sequences with V and J called. These copies leave out some clones; in studies compared against another copy, an unresolved V gene accounts for under half, and the cause of the remainder is not known. V and J calls and clone size are as listed in that table; D and trimming were resolved from the DNA. The sample includes 100,000 to 150,000 clones, with about 85% observed a single time. Together, the top ten hold around 3% of the sample.

V is clipped by 4 bases and J by 0 bases, and the sequence between their germline boundaries is 9 bases long. Sequences MDHEN (CDR1) and SYDVKM (CDR2) are obtained from the germline V gene. From the cysteine up to the phenylalanine, the CDR3 has a length of 14 residues. The only DNA kept is the CDR3, 42 bases in frame from the first base. The V gene is TRBV28 and the J gene is TRBJ1-1, with no confident D gene call. The receptor comes from an adult who received the AZD1222 COVID-19 vaccine. The sample consisted of peripheral blood, taken 28 days after the second AZD1222 dose. CDR3 protein: CASSSRALNTEAFF. The DNA is TGTGCCAGCAGTTCCCGGGCGCTGAACACTGAAGCTTTCTTT.